One and the same sample provided the 17 T cell receptor beta chains below, sequenced in a study of OX40 agonist ivuxolimab in advanced cancers. The method behind the library was the immunoSEQ multiplex PCR assay. In TCRdb, the immuneACCESS table is reduced to in-frame sequences with V and J assigned. These tables do not hold every clone; where another copy was compared, an unresolved V gene accounts for under half, and the others remain unexplained. This sample gives about 55,000 clones in total; about nine tenths of them show up just once. Of the sample, roughly 7% falls within the top ten clones. Sequenced here: CD4+ or CD8+ T cells sorted from blood, sampled in a trial of the OX40 agonist ivuxolimab. Source of these receptors: an adult with an advanced solid tumor such as melanoma, head and neck, liver or kidney cancer.

This rearrangement joins TRBV29-1 to TRBJ2-1, with 11 bases aligning to TRBD2. Losses at the gene ends were 1 base for V and 9 bases for J; bases not matched to a gene: 11. The CDR3 is 16 amino acids. CDR1 SQVTM and CDR2 ANQGSEA come from the germline V gene. The chain's CDR3 is CSVEGVAGGPRIEQFF. The CDR3 DNA reads TGCAGCGTTGAAGGGGTAGCGGGAGGGCCGAGGATTGAGCAGTTCTTC.

The table lists this clone with a count of one. Other DNA sequences in this specimen translate into the identical CDR3. The chain has TRBV6-1 and TRBJ1-1; 12 nucleotides match TRBD1. In germline, CDR1 is MNHNS, CDR2 SASEGT. V lost 5 bases to trimming and J lost 6 bases; unmatched junction nucleotides: 4. This CDR3 is built from 14 residues. CDR3 sequence: CASSRGQGASEAFF. In DNA form, the CDR3 reads TGTGCCAGCAGTAGGGGACAGGGGGCATCTGAAGCTTTCTTT.

V gene TRBV11-2 combines with J gene TRBJ2-6; no clear D. Germline V lookup: CDR1 SGHAT, CDR2 FQNNGV. The V end was cut by 2 bases, the J end by 3 bases, with 8 bases between. CDR3 length: 15 residues. The CDR3 is CASSLLDVGANVLTF. The CDR3 region has the DNA TGTGCCAGCAGCTTATTAGACGTTGGGGCCAACGTCCTGACTTTC.

The V call is TRBV7-9, the J call TRBJ1-5, with TRBD1 matching 7 bases. The germline CDR1 and CDR2 sequences are SEHNR and FQNEAQ (reference sequence). This CDR3 is 16 amino acids long. The V segment lost 6 bases and the J segment 6 bases; nucleotides outside the gene matches: 14. CDR3 amino acids: CASRHLRNRGGQPQHF. The CDR3 DNA reads TGTGCCAGCAGACACCTCCGGAACAGGGGAGGTCAGCCCCAGCATTTT.

This rearrangement joins TRBV28 to TRBJ1-2; possible D gene TRBD1, 5 bases. Trimming left V 3 bases short and J 7 bases short, with 9 bases between. Germline-derived CDR1 and CDR2 are MDHEN and SYDVKM. The CDR3 sequence is 12 residues long. CDR3 nucleotide sequence: TGTGCCAGCAGTTTCCGGGGGTCTGGCTACACCTTC. Residues: CASSFRGSGYTF.

The J gene is TRBJ2-1, the V gene TRBV11-3; 9 bases map to TRBD1. The CDR3 is 13 amino acids. CDR1 and CDR2 from the germline V gene are SGHNT and YENEEA. The V and J ends lost 5 bases and 9 bases, in that order; junction bases with no gene match: 5. The DNA for the CDR3 is TGTGCCAGCAGCCTGACAGGGGGTACTGAGCAGTTCTTC. It translates to CASSLTGGTEQFF.

About this clone: Other nucleotide sequences in the sample specify the same CDR3. This chain connects TRBV28 to TRBJ2-1; TRBD2 agrees at 10 bases. V lost 5 bases, J lost 2 bases, and 0 bases stayed unmatched. The germline CDR1 and CDR2 sequences are MDHEN and SYDVKM. The CDR3 sequence is 14 residues long. The CDR3 DNA sequence: TGTGCCAGCAGTCTAGCGGGAGCCTACAATGAGCAGTTCTTC. Translating gives CASSLAGAYNEQFF.

This chain links TRBV5-1 with TRBJ2-5, with D unclear. CDR3 length equals 13 residues. Trimming shortened V by 7 bases and J by 3 bases, and 13 bases separated the two germline ends. CDR1 is SGHRS, CDR2 YFSETQ, per germline. The CDR3 DNA reads as TGCGCCAGCCCACGGGCAGAAAAAGAGACCCAGTACTTC. Protein sequence: CASPRAEKETQYF.

The rearrangement joins TRBV21-1 to TRBJ2-7; the DNA was not used to check the table's D call, TRBD2. TRBV21-1 is a documented pseudogene. CDR3 length: 17 residues. The CDR3 sequence: CASIIIEAGGEQYEQYF. Written as DNA, the CDR3 is TGTGCCAGCATCATAATAGAGGCGGGGGGCGAGCAATACGAGCAGTACTTC.

This clone was detected a few times. The chain links TRBV7-9 to TRBJ2-7; D assignment may be TRBD1 or TRBD2 (6 bases each). The CDR3 spans 12 residues. Germline V gene sequence: CDR1 SEHNR, CDR2 FQNEAQ (reference sequence). V lost 4 bases and J lost 5, with 9 bases in between. In DNA, the CDR3 is TGTGCCAGCAGCTCCGGGGGCCACGAGCAGTACTTC. It is translated as CASSSGGHEQYF.

The chain joins TRBV5-3 to TRBJ2-3; TRBD1 or TRBD2 may be the D gene (6 bases each). TRBV5-3 is marked as an open reading frame, function uncertain. V lost 5 bases, J lost 6 bases, and 28 bases lay in between. The CDR3 totals 18 residues. DNA for the CDR3: TGTGCCAGAAGGTTACCCCTCAGGGGACTGGGGGCCGTGGATACGCAGTATTTT. It translates to CARRLPLRGLGAVDTQYF.

The V call is TRBV4-1, the J call TRBJ2-3; D is uncertain. The CDR3 loop spans 17 amino acids. The germline V gene encodes CDR1 MGHRA and CDR2 YSYEKL. Deletions cut 1 base from V and 4 bases from J, with 18 bases between. CDR3 amino acids: CASSQGTFGYRADTQYF. The CDR3 DNA is TGCGCCAGCAGCCAAGGGACCTTCGGTTATCGCGCAGATACGCAGTATTTT.

This chain connects TRBV5-1 to TRBJ1-2; 8 nucleotides agree with TRBD1. Trimming cost V 4 bases and J 2 bases; bases outside gene matches: 7. The CDR3 contains 15 residues. Germline CDR1 reads SGHRS; CDR2 reads YFSETQ. The CDR3 DNA reads TGCGCCAGCAGCCTGACCGGGACAGGAAACTATGGCTACACCTTC. Its protein product is CASSLTGTGNYGYTF.

The chain combines TRBV2 with TRBJ2-7; D uncertain. V shed 5 bases and J shed 6 bases, with 11 bases lying between them. The CDR3 is 12 amino acids. Germline CDR1 reads SNHLY; CDR2 reads FYNNEI. CDR3 in amino acids: CASSFGVGEQYF. Written as DNA, the CDR3 is TGTGCCAGCAGTTTCGGAGTGGGCGAGCAGTACTTC.

This chain connects TRBV10-2 to TRBJ2-5, with unresolved D. The germline gives CDR1 WSHSY, CDR2 SAAADI. Trimming stripped 3 bases from V and 0 bases from J, with 11 bases between. The CDR3 runs 15 residues. The chain's CDR3 is CASSDYRLYQETQYF. Here the CDR3 DNA reads TGCGCCAGCAGTGACTACAGATTGTACCAAGAGACCCAGTACTTC.

This sequence joins TRBV27 and TRBJ2-5; D assignment may be TRBD1 or TRBD2 (5 bases each). Trimming pared 2 bases from V and 2 bases from J, leaving 9 bases between. CDR1 and CDR2 from the germline V gene are MNHEY and SMNVEV (reference sequence). CDR3 length equals 14 residues. The CDR3 loop is CASSLEGKQETQYF. Written as DNA, the CDR3 is TGTGCCAGCAGTTTAGAGGGGAAACAAGAGACCCAGTACTTC.

The V gene is TRBV6-5, the J gene TRBJ2-5; 7 bases agree with TRBD1. The CDR3 is 11 residues long. Germline V gene lookup returns CDR1 MNHEY and CDR2 SVGAGI. V was pared by 8 bases and J by 6 bases, with 3 bases of the junction left unmatched. The CDR3 protein is CASQGVKTQYF. Written as DNA, the CDR3 is TGTGCCAGCCAGGGGGTAAAGACCCAGTACTTC.